Reported below is one TCR beta chain. The CDR3 sequence is 15 residues long. CDR1 is SGHNT and CDR2 is YYREEE in the germline V gene (reference sequence). V lost 0 bases and J 6 bases, leaving 13 bases between the germline ends. Before they entered the study, exposed participants had met a COVID-19 case within 2 weeks. The sample is drawn from a study of blood T cell repertoires in COVID-19. Overall study: The cDNA or gDNA used as material had been derived from T cells, B-cell-depleted T cells, or PBMCs.

Per the authors' pipeline: How many nucleated cells were present was estimated from reference gene primer amplification. Sequenced by immunoSEQ multiplex PCR; TCRdb stores in-frame clones only, minus some. V, J and clone size were drawn from that table, and D and trimming were deduced from the DNA. The repertoire holds some 180,000 clones, 80% seen once, with about an eighth in the top ten. This chain uses TRBV5-4 with TRBJ2-1; weak D call: TRBD2 (5 bases). The sample taken for sequencing was PBMCs or T cells enriched from blood (not recorded which). This TCR was sampled from a man in his 60s who had been exposed to COVID-19. The CDR3 protein is CASSLEGLAANEQFF. The CDR3, as DNA: TGTGCCAGCAGCTTGGAAGGACTCGCGGCCAATGAGCAGTTCTTC.